Each of the 12 T cell receptor beta chains below was sequenced from the same sample in a study of STAT5B mutations in CD4+ large granular lymphocyte leukemia. Profiled with immunoSEQ multiplex PCR; TCRdb holds only in-frame clones, not every one. This sample has about 45,000 clones, with 65% to 90% found just once. Sequencing was performed on CD4+ T cells from blood buffy coats. The receptor source for this set is a human donor in good health.

This chain links TRBV28 with TRBJ1-5; D gene uncertain. V was shortened by 4 bases and J by 16 bases, with 17 bases between the two germline ends. From germline, CDR1 is MDHEN and CDR2 SYDVKM. The CDR3 has 12 residues. The CDR3 sequence is CASSSGIPDPHF. For the CDR3, the DNA is TGTGCCAGCAGTTCCGGGATTCCCGATCCCCATTTT.

Only one count was recorded for this clone. The chain uses TRBV19 and TRBJ2-1; D might be TRBD2 (6 bases). V lost 7 bases, J lost 4 bases, and 14 bases lay in between. Germline V lookup: CDR1 LNHDA, CDR2 SQIVND (reference sequence). The CDR3 loop spans 14 amino acids. CDR3 sequence (DNA): TGTGCCAGTACCCCCGGACGGGAGTACAATGAGCAGTTCTTC. Translating gives CASTPGREYNEQFF.

The J gene is TRBJ1-2, the V gene TRBV6-5; 12 nucleotides match TRBD1. Germline loops: CDR1 MNHEY, CDR2 SVGAGI. V gave up 4 bases and J gave up 4 bases; unmatched junction bases: 4. There are 15 residues in the CDR3. The CDR3 protein is CASSFGTGGLYGYTF. DNA for the CDR3: TGTGCCAGCAGTTTCGGGACAGGGGGCCTCTATGGCTACACCTTC.

The chain joins TRBV7-3 to TRBJ2-1, with TRBD2 identical over 9 bases. Germline CDR1 and CDR2: SGHTA and FQGTGA. This CDR3 has 15 amino acids. J lost 2 bases, V lost 5 bases, and 4 bases had no gene match. As DNA, the CDR3 is TGTGCCAGCAGCCTCCTAGCGGGACCCTACAATGAGCAGTTCTTC. Its protein product is CASSLLAGPYNEQFF.

The chain links TRBV28 to TRBJ1-3; 7 bases are a match to TRBD1. The CDR3 spans 16 residues. The V gene's germline CDR1 is MDHEN and CDR2 SYDVKM. The junction had 10 bases not matched to a gene; V was cut back by 3 bases and J by 5 bases. CDR3 DNA sequence: TGTGCCAGCAGTTTGGCGGACAGGCCTTTCAGAAACACCATATATTTT. Its protein product is CASSLADRPFRNTIYF.

This chain links TRBV11-2 with TRBJ1-1; TRBD1 matches at 7 bases. This CDR3 has 15 residues. Trimming cost V 4 bases and J 4 bases; bases outside gene matches: 9. The germline gives CDR1 SGHAT, CDR2 FQNNGV. CDR3 amino acids: CASSSRTGVGTEAFF. The CDR3 bases are TGTGCCAGCAGCTCAAGGACAGGCGTGGGCACTGAAGCTTTCTTT. Combining the CDR3 with reference TRBV11-2 and TRBJ1-1 gives the whole variable domain EAGVAQSPRYKIIEKRQSVAFWCNPISGHATLYWYQQILGQGPKLLIQFQNNGVVDDSQLPKDRFSAERLKGVDSTLKIQPAKLEDSAVYLCASSSRTGVGTEAFFGQGTRLTVV.

The chain has TRBV7-9 and TRBJ1-4; no reliable D call. The CDR3 has 15 residues. Germline lookup yields CDR1 SEHNR and CDR2 FQNEAQ (reference sequence). V shed 1 base and J shed 3 bases, with 9 bases lying between them. Written as DNA, the CDR3 is TGTGCCAGCAGCTTAGGGGGTTCAGCTAATGAAAAACTGTTTTTT. Translation: CASSLGGSANEKLFF.

The J gene is TRBJ1-2, the V gene TRBV4-2, with 8 bases lining up with TRBD1. The CDR3 is 14 residues long. The V and J ends lost 0 bases and 8 bases, in that order; junction bases with no gene match: 5. CDR1 and CDR2 from the germline V gene are LGHNA and YNFKEQ. CDR3 region: CASSQDTGGRGYTF. The CDR3 DNA reads as TGTGCCAGCAGCCAAGATACAGGGGGACGAGGCTACACCTTC.

The chain couples TRBV4-3 to TRBJ2-5, with D perhaps matching TRBD2 (5 bases). The germline V and J ends were trimmed by 3 bases and 9 bases, with 14 bases remaining between them. The CDR3 is 13 amino acids. Germline V lookup: CDR1 LGHNA, CDR2 YSLEER. In DNA, the CDR3 is TGCGCCAGCAGCCATGAAACTGCGGGCGCCCAGTACTTC. Protein: CASSHETAGAQYF.

This clone was counted once. The chain couples TRBV19 to TRBJ2-7, with 12 positions matching TRBD2. Trimming cost V 6 bases and J 5 bases; bases outside gene matches: 5. The germline gives CDR1 LNHDA, CDR2 SQIVND (reference sequence). The CDR3 is made up of 14 amino acids. The CDR3 region is CASSATSGRNEQYF. The CDR3 DNA sequence: TGTGCCAGTAGCGCGACTAGCGGGAGAAACGAGCAGTACTTC.

The J gene is TRBJ2-5, the V gene TRBV7-2, with D hard to call. Germline CDR1 SGHTA, CDR2 FQGNSA. The CDR3 loop spans 13 amino acids. The V end lost 0 bases, the J end lost 5 bases, and 7 bases lay between the germline ends. Here the CDR3 DNA reads TGTGCCAGCAGCTTAGCGCAGTCCGAGACCCAGTACTTC. Translation: CASSLAQSETQYF. The variable domain in full, with the rest retrieved from reference TRBV7-2 and TRBJ2-5, is GAGVSQSPSNKVTEKGKDVELRCDPISGHTALYWYRQSLGQGLEFLIYFQGNSAPDKSGLPSDRFSAERTGGSVSTLTIQRTQQEDSAVYLCASSLAQSETQYFGPGTRLLVL.

V gene TRBV5-1 combines with J gene TRBJ1-1; possibly TRBD1 for D (6 bases). Per the germline V gene, CDR1 is SGHRS and CDR2 is YFSETQ. Deletions cut 2 bases from V and 0 bases from J, with 11 bases between. This CDR3 region has 15 residues. CDR3 residues: CASSFRDRLNTEAFF. CDR3 in DNA: TGCGCCAGCAGCTTTAGAGACAGGTTGAACACTGAAGCTTTCTTT.